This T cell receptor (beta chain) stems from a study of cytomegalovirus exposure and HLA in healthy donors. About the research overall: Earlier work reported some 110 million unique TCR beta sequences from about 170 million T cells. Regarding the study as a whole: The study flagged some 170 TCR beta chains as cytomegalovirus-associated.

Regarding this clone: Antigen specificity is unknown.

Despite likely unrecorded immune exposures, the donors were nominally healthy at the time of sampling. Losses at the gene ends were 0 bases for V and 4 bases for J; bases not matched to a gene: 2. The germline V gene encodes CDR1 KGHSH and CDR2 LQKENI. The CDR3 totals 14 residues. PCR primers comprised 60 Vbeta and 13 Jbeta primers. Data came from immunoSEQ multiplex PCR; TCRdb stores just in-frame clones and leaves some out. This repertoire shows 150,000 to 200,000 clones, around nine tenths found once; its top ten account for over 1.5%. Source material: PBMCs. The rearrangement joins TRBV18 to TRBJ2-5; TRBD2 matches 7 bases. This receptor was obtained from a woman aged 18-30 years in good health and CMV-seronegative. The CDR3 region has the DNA TGTGCCAGCTCACCACCAGGGAGGGGAGAGACCCAGTACTTC. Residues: CASSPPGRGETQYF. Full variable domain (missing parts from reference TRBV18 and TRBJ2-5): NAGVMQNPRHLVRRRGQEARLRCSPMKGHSHVYWYRQLPEEGLKFMVYLQKENIIDESGMPKERFSAEFPKEGPSILRIQQVVRGDSAAYFCASSPPGRGETQYFGPGTRLLVL.